These 29 T cell receptor beta chains were sequenced from one sample in a study of T cell responses to AZD1222 COVID-19 vaccine (dated by TCRdb to the early 2020s). To prepare the library, the immunoSEQ multiplex PCR assay was applied. Here the immuneACCESS table is served through TCRdb, limited to in-frame sequences with V and J called. Missing clones are a known gap in these copies; in checked studies unresolved V genes cover under half, and the rest lacks a known reason. This sample holds around 150,000 clones; 90% were observed only once. Jointly, the top ten make up 1.6% of the sample. Interpreted using the paper, the time point label stands for: baseline before first vaccination. The input for sequencing was peripheral blood, taken on day 0 of AZD1222 vaccination. The source is an adult in good health.

The gene calls are TRBV28 and TRBJ1-6, with D perhaps matching TRBD1 (6 bases). Germline values: CDR1 MDHEN, CDR2 SYDVKM. V lost 6 bases to trimming and J lost 0 bases, with 9 bases between them. This CDR3 has 15 amino acids. CDR3 region: CASRDRSSYNSPLHF. The CDR3 coding sequence is TGTGCCAGCAGAGACAGGAGCTCCTATAATTCACCCCTCCACTTT. The complete variable domain, with remaining parts taken from reference TRBV28 and TRBJ1-6, reads DVKVTQSSRYLVKRTGEKVFLECVQDMDHENMFWYRQDPGLGLRLIYFSYDVKMKEKGDIPEGYSVSREKKERFSLILESASTNQTSMYLCASRDRSSYNSPLHFGNGTRLTVT.

The gene calls are TRBV6-2 or TRBV6-3 and TRBJ1-2; D uncertain. The CDR3 runs 13 residues. Germline CDR1 reads MNHEY; CDR2 reads SVGEGT. The germline V and J ends were trimmed by 5 bases and 4 bases, with 11 bases remaining between them. This CDR3 reads CASSPGSTYGYTF. The CDR3 DNA sequence: TGTGCCAGCAGTCCGGGGTCTACCTATGGCTACACCTTC.

The V gene is TRBV9, the J gene TRBJ2-3; D may be TRBD1 or TRBD2 (5 bases each). Trimming pared 0 bases from V and 2 bases from J, leaving 13 bases between. The germline V gene has CDR1 SGDLS and CDR2 YYNGEE. CDR3 size: 16 residues. Written as DNA, the CDR3 is TGTGCCAGCAGCGTAGTCGGGGCCCCCAACACAGATACGCAGTATTTT. Translating gives CASSVVGAPNTDTQYF.

V usage is TRBV10-3 and J usage is TRBJ2-1; D possibly matches TRBD1 or TRBD2 (8 bases each). V lost 4 bases to trimming and J lost 2 bases, with 21 bases between them. The CDR3 length is 18 residues. Germline lookup yields CDR1 ENHRY and CDR2 SYGVKD. This CDR3 reads CAISGDSAGDRTYNEQFF. The CDR3 DNA follows: TGTGCCATCAGTGGGGACTCAGCGGGGGACAGGACCTACAATGAGCAGTTCTTC.

The J gene is TRBJ2-1, the V gene TRBV9, with no clear D. Germline CDR1 SGDLS, CDR2 YYNGEE. The length of the CDR3 is 13 residues. The V and J ends lost 3 bases and 12 bases respectively, with 16 bases between them. CDR3 protein: CASSAISRGAQFF. DNA for the CDR3: TGTGCCAGCAGCGCCATTTCGCGCGGAGCGCAGTTCTTC. Full variable domain (remainder filled in from reference TRBV9 and TRBJ2-1): DSGVTQTPKHLITATGQRVTLRCSPRSGDLSVYWYQQSLDQGLQFLIQYYNGEERAKGNILERFSAQQFPDLHSELNLSSLELGDSALYFCASSAISRGAQFFGPGTRLTVL.

The chain recombines TRBV11-2 with TRBJ2-7, with TRBD2 identical over 7 bases. Germline V gives CDR1 SGHAT, CDR2 FQNNGV. CDR3 length: 14 amino acids. Unmatched junction bases numbered 7, after V lost 3 bases and J lost 5 bases. The CDR3 reads CASSFGSRGDEQYF. DNA for the CDR3: TGTGCCAGCAGCTTCGGGTCCCGGGGGGACGAGCAGTACTTC.

The chain's CDR3 is CASSKGGQIRYEQYF. The CDR3, as DNA: TGTGCCAGCTCTAAGGGGGGACAGATACGCTACGAGCAGTACTTC. J is TRBJ2-7 and V is TRBV21-1; TRBD1, the table's D call, lacks a check against the DNA. TRBV21-1 is a known pseudogene. This CDR3 has 15 amino acids.

The V gene is TRBV7-9, the J gene TRBJ1-2, with D hard to call. Germline loops: CDR1 SEHNR, CDR2 FQNEAQ (reference sequence). V lost 4 bases to trimming and J lost 5 bases, with 8 bases between them. This CDR3 spans 12 amino acids. CDR3 nucleotide sequence: TGTGCCAGCAGCTCCCCAAATTATGGCTACACCTTC. The encoded protein is CASSSPNYGYTF.

The table lists this clone with a count of one. This rearrangement joins TRBV27 to TRBJ1-1; 9 positions match TRBD1. The CDR3 extends over 14 amino acids. CDR1 and CDR2 from the germline V gene are MNHEY and SMNVEV (reference sequence). With V trimmed by 5 bases and J by 5 bases, 6 bases remained unmatched. CDR3 nucleotide sequence: TGTGCCAGCAGTCGGGGACAGGGTACTACTGAAGCTTTCTTT. Its protein is CASSRGQGTTEAFF.

This clone showed up just once. The chain employs TRBV9 and TRBJ1-2; TRBD1 agrees at 7 bases. Trimming at V came to 0 bases and at J to 0 bases, leaving 8 bases not matched to a gene. The germline gives CDR1 SGDLS, CDR2 YYNGEE. The length of the CDR3 is 17 residues. CDR3 residues: CASSVGQGDQANYGYTF. The CDR3 nucleotides read TGTGCCAGCAGCGTAGGACAGGGCGACCAAGCTAACTATGGCTACACCTTC.

V is TRBV30 and J is TRBJ1-2; perhaps TRBD1 as D (5 bases). Trimming took off 3 bases at V and 3 bases at J, with 14 bases between the two ends. Germline CDR1 is GTSNPN and CDR2 is SVGIG (reference sequence). The CDR3 spans 14 residues. In DNA, the CDR3 is TGTGCCTGGAGAGGTGGGGGAAGGCACTATGGCTACACCTTC. Its protein product is CAWRGGGRHYGYTF.

The chain joins TRBV7-8 to TRBJ2-5, with 10 bases identical to TRBD1. The CDR3 is 15 amino acids. The V gene end was trimmed by 0 bases and the J gene end by 5 bases; junction bases not matched to a gene: 3. Germline loops: CDR1 SGHVS, CDR2 FQNEAQ. CDR3 protein: CASSLAGTGVETQYF. The CDR3 DNA is TGTGCCAGCAGCTTAGCCGGGACAGGGGTCGAGACCCAGTACTTC.

This clone has just one count. This chain links TRBV6-5 with TRBJ1-2; 7 nucleotides agree with TRBD1. J gave up 8 bases and V 6 bases, and 15 bases lay outside the gene matches. CDR1 is MNHEY and CDR2 is SVGAGI in the germline V gene. This CDR3 is 15 amino acids long. The CDR3 nucleotides are TGTGCCAGCAGGGAGAGAACGACAGGGACCGGCGGCTACACCTTC. Translation: CASRERTTGTGGYTF.

The chain couples TRBV29-1 to TRBJ2-1; D may be TRBD1 (6 bases). Germline CDR1 SQVTM, CDR2 ANQGSEA. This CDR3 comprises 11 residues. V lost 6 bases and J 9 bases, leaving 12 bases between the germline ends. The chain's CDR3 is CSVEDSREQFF. The CDR3 DNA reads as TGCAGCGTCGAGGACAGCCGTGAGCAGTTCTTC.

The rearrangement links TRBV5-1 to TRBJ1-2; no firm D call. Germline lookup yields CDR1 SGHRS and CDR2 YFSETQ. The ends were cut back, 0 bases at V and 1 base at J, with 4 bases in the middle. This CDR3 is 13 amino acids long. The CDR3 bases are TGCGCCAGCAGCTTGGCCAATAACTATGGCTACACCTTC. Its protein product is CASSLANNYGYTF. The variable domain in full, completed from reference TRBV5-1 and TRBJ1-2, reads KAGVTQTPRYLIKTRGQQVTLSCSPISGHRSVSWYQQTPGQGLQFLFEYFSETQRNKGNFPGRFSGRQFSNSRSEMNVSTLELGDSALYLCASSLANNYGYTFGSGTRLTVV.

As DNA, the CDR3 is TGTGCCAGCAGCTCGACTCGTAGCGGGAGGGACACCGGGGAGCTGTTTTTT. Residues: CASSSTRSGRDTGELFF. The V gene is TRBV7-2, the J gene TRBJ2-2; 11 bases match TRBD2. Germline assignment: CDR1 SGHTA and CDR2 FQGNSA. J gave up 3 bases and V 4 bases, and 7 bases lay outside the gene matches. There are 17 residues in the CDR3.

The CDR3 region is CASSSRGIDSEQYF. DNA of the CDR3: TGTGCCAGCAGTTCTAGGGGGATTGACTCCGAGCAGTACTTC. The chain has TRBV6-2 or TRBV6-3 and TRBJ2-7, with D possibly matching TRBD1 (6 bases). The CDR3 is 14 residues long. V shed 4 bases and J shed 6 bases, with 16 bases lying between them. Germline V lookup: CDR1 MNHEY, CDR2 SVGEGT.

The rearrangement uses TRBV3-1 (or the pseudogene TRBV3-2) and TRBJ2-7, with 7 bases that match TRBD2. Germline CDR1 LGHDT, CDR2 YNNKEL (reference sequence). With 5 bases clipped from V and 3 bases from J, the junction kept 4 bases outside the gene matches. This CDR3 contains 13 residues. For the CDR3, the DNA is TGTGCCAGCAGCAAAACGGGGGGCTACGAGCAGTACTTC. It codes for CASSKTGGYEQYF.

The genes are TRBV9 and TRBJ2-2; D is unclear. Germline assignment: CDR1 SGDLS and CDR2 YYNGEE. Trimming stripped 0 bases from V and 4 bases from J, with 10 bases between. The length of the CDR3 is 15 residues. The CDR3 spells CASSVGQVTTGELFF. Here the CDR3 DNA reads TGTGCCAGCAGCGTAGGTCAGGTGACCACCGGGGAGCTGTTTTTT.

In nucleotides, the CDR3 is TGTGCCAGCAGCCAAGGGACAGGGTTCGTAGAGACCCAGTACTTC. Encoded protein: CASSQGTGFVETQYF. The genes are TRBV2 and TRBJ2-5; 9 bases fit TRBD1. CDR1 and CDR2 (germline): SNHLY, FYNNEI. V trimming: 6 bases; J trimming: 4 bases; junction bases outside the gene matches: 9. There are 15 residues in the CDR3.

The chain recombines TRBV5-5 with TRBJ2-1; 12 nucleotides line up with TRBD1. Trimming at V came to 4 bases and at J to 7 bases, leaving 12 bases not matched to a gene. This CDR3 contains 17 residues. Per the germline V gene, CDR1 is SGHKS and CDR2 is YYEKEE (reference sequence). The CDR3 reads CASSVNPGTGGRNEQFF. The CDR3 DNA is TGTGCCAGCAGCGTAAACCCCGGGACAGGGGGCCGAAATGAGCAGTTCTTC.

The rearrangement links TRBV2 to TRBJ1-4; D is possibly TRBD1 (6 bases). This CDR3 has 16 amino acids. CDR1 and CDR2 from the germline V gene are SNHLY and FYNNEI. DNA of the CDR3: TGTGCTACCTTCGGACAGCCGTTTGCAACTAATGAAAAACTGTTTTTT. It translates to CATFGQPFATNEKLFF.

The J gene is TRBJ1-1, the V gene TRBV19; no firm D call. The ends were cut back, 0 bases at V and 4 bases at J, with 15 bases in the middle. CDR1 LNHDA and CDR2 SQIVND come from the germline V gene (reference sequence). The CDR3 has 16 residues. The CDR3 spells CASSIDHSGFLTEAFF. Here the CDR3 DNA reads TGTGCCAGTAGTATAGATCATTCCGGGTTCCTCACTGAAGCTTTCTTT.

The chain combines TRBV10-3 with TRBJ2-7, with D hard to call. V gave up 6 bases and J gave up 5 bases, with 14 bases separating them. Germline V gene lookup returns CDR1 ENHRY and CDR2 SYGVKD. CDR3 length: 13 residues. This CDR3 is CAIREPATNEQYF. In DNA form, the CDR3 reads TGTGCCATCAGGGAGCCTGCTACTAACGAGCAGTACTTC.

The chain recombines TRBV7-2 with TRBJ1-1; D may be TRBD1 (5 bases). With 3 bases removed from V and 4 bases from J, the gap between germline ends came to 15 bases. The CDR3 has 15 amino acids. Germline lookup yields CDR1 SGHTA and CDR2 FQGNSA. The CDR3 is CASSFTGNGGTEAFF. In nucleotides, the CDR3 is TGTGCCAGCAGCTTTACGGGGAATGGGGGCACTGAAGCTTTCTTT.

V usage is TRBV9 and J usage is TRBJ1-1; D remains unclear. In germline, CDR1 is SGDLS, CDR2 YYNGEE. V dropped 0 bases and J dropped 1 base, with 10 bases sitting between them. This CDR3 spans 15 amino acids. In nucleotides, the CDR3 is TGTGCCAGCAGCGTAGGCGGGGTGCAGAACACTGAAGCTTTCTTT. Protein: CASSVGGVQNTEAFF.

The sample holds one count of this clone. The chain uses TRBV7-2 and TRBJ2-7; D unresolved. This CDR3 spans 12 amino acids. Trimming pared 8 bases from V and 6 bases from J, leaving 14 bases between. Per germline, CDR1 SGHTA and CDR2 FQGNSA. CDR3 nucleotide sequence: TGTGCCAGCGGCCGAAGTATCTCCGAGCAGTACTTC. Residues: CASGRSISEQYF.

V gene TRBV7-9 combines with J gene TRBJ1-5; D not certain. CDR3 length: 14 amino acids. Between the trimmed V and J ends, which lost 2 bases and 3 bases, there was a span of 8 bases. Germline CDR1 reads SEHNR; CDR2 reads FQNEAQ (reference sequence). In DNA, the CDR3 is TGTGCCAGCAGCTTACCGGCCGCCAATCAGCCCCAGCATTTT. Amino acid sequence: CASSLPAANQPQHF.

This chain connects TRBV7-9 to TRBJ2-7, with D hard to call. Germline V gives CDR1 SEHNR, CDR2 FQNEAQ (reference sequence). Deletions cut 1 base from V and 0 bases from J, with 10 bases between. The CDR3 covers 15 residues. The CDR3 loop reads CASSLGSWSSYEQYF. CDR3 DNA: TGTGCCAGCAGCTTAGGGTCCTGGAGCTCCTACGAGCAGTACTTC.